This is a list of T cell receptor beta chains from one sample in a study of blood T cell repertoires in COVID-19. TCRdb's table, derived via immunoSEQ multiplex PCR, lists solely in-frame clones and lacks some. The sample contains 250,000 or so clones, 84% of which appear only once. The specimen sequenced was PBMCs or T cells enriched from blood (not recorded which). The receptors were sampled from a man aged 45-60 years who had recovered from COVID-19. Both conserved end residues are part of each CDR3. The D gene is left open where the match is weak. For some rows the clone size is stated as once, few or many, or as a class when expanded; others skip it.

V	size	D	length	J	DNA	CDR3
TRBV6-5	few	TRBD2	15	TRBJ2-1	TGTACGAGGGGGGTGGGACTAGGATTCTTCGGTGAGCAGTTCTTC	CTRGVGLGFFGEQFF
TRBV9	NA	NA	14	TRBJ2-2	TGTGCCAGCAGCGTAGTAGGGGTGGGCGGGGAGCTGTTTTTT	CASSVVGVGGELFF
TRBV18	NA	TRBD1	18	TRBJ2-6	TGTGCCAGCTCACCACAGACAGGGGAAAACTCTGGGGCCAACGTCCTGACTTTC	CASSPQTGENSGANVLTF
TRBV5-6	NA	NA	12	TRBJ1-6	TGTGCCAGCAGCTACAGGGATTCACCCCTCCACTTT	CASSYRDSPLHF
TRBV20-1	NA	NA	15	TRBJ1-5	TGCAGTGCTAGTGGTTTAACAGGGAGCAATCAGCCCCAGCATTTT	CSASGLTGSNQPQHF
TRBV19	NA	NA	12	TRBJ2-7	TGTGCCAGTAGTCAGCCCAGGGACGAGCAGTACTTC	CASSQPRDEQYF
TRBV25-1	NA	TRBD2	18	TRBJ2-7	TGTGCCAGCAGTGAATGGACTATAGCGGGGGGGCCTGCCTACGAGCAGTACTTC	CASSEWTIAGGPAYEQYF
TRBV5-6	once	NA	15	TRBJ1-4	TGTGCCAGCAGCCGGGACCCTCTCGGGGGTGAAAAACTGTTTTTT	CASSRDPLGGEKLFF
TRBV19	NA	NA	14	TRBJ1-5	TGTGCCAGTACCAGCCGGGAAGTGGGGCAGCCCCAGCATTTT	CASTSREVGQPQHF
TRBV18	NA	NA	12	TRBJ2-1	TGTGCCAGCGAAGACAGTTACAATGAGCAGTTCTTC	CASEDSYNEQFF
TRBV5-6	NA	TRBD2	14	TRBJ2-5	TGTGCCAGCAGCCGCGGGAGTAGGAGAGAGACCCAGTACTTC	CASSRGSRRETQYF
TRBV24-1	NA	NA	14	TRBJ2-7	NA	CATSTSGRTYEQYF
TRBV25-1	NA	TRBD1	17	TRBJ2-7	TGTGCCAGCAGTGAATCCCTAGACAGGGATAGGTCCTACGAGCAGTACTTC	CASSESLDRDRSYEQYF
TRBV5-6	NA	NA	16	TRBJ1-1	TGTGCCAGCAGCTTGGCCCTTGGGGCCATGAACACTGAAGCTTTCTTT	CASSLALGAMNTEAFF
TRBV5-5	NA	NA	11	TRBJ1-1	TGTGCCAGCAGCTCCGTCACTGAAGCTTTCTTT	CASSSVTEAFF
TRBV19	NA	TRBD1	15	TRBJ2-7	TGTGCCAGTAGGATCACGGGACAGCACTCCTACGAGCAGTACTTC	CASRITGQHSYEQYF
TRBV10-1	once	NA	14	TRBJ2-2	TGCGCCAGCAGTGACCGCAGTCGGGGCGGGGAGCTGTTTTTT	CASSDRSRGGELFF
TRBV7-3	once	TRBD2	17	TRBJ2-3	TGTGCCAGCAGCTTAGTCCCAAGTAGCGGGAGGGCCCACACGCAGTATTTT	CASSLVPSSGRAHTQYF
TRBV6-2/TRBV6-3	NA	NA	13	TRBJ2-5	TGTGCCAGCAGTCCCAAACTATGGGAGACCCAGTACTTC	CASSPKLWETQYF
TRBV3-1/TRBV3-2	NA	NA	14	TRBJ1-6	TGTGCCAGCAGCCAAGGGAGGACCTTTTCACCCCTCCACTTT	CASSQGRTFSPLHF
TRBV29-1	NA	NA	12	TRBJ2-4	TGCAGCGGGGGGGACCGGACAGGCATTCAGTACTTC	CSGGDRTGIQYF
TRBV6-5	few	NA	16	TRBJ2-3	TGTGCCAGCAGTTACACTGCGGGCGAGGGCACAGATACGCAGTATTTT	CASSYTAGEGTDTQYF